This TCR beta chain was documented in a study of blood T cell repertoires in COVID-19. Study summary: Sources were T cells, B-cell-depleted T cells, or PBMCs; the material itself was cDNA or gDNA.

The germline V gene has CDR1 SEHNR and CDR2 FQNEAQ (reference sequence). The CDR3 is made up of 14 amino acids. Trimming took 5 bases from V and 5 from J, leaving 12 bases between them. Original analysis: Researchers report that nucleated cell counts were estimated from reference gene primer amplification. Only in-frame clones appear in the TCRdb table, and some are missing; sequencing was by immunoSEQ multiplex PCR. That table is the source of V, J and clone size, and D and trimming were worked out from the DNA. The data contain 110,000 to 150,000 clones, around 83% of them seen just once; the ten biggest clones take up about 10%. In terms of age and location, participants ranged from roughly 18 to 90 years and lived in about two dozen US areas.

The TCR was taken from a man in his fifties who had recovered from COVID-19. The J gene is TRBJ2-2, the V gene TRBV7-9, with a possible D match to TRBD2 (5 bases). Sample: PBMCs or T cells enriched from blood (not recorded which). The CDR3 coding sequence is TGTGCCAGCAGCCCGGGAACGGTTACCGGGGAGCTGTTTTTT. This gives the protein CASSPGTVTGELFF.